The 11 T cell receptor beta chains below all came from one sample that was sequenced in a study of T cells in Graves' hyperthyroidism and ophthalmopathy. Amplification targeted TCR beta CDR3 regions from RNA transcripts. The HTBI primer set drove a first-round RT-PCR of the TCR CDR3. Each CDR3 protein gets one entry after TCRdb re-called the multiplex PCR reads with MiXCR. Among about 380,000 distinct CDR3 sequences, around 13% were seen once, and the ten largest hold approximately 9.9%. The sample comprised blood. Every receptor here comes from a woman aged 55-70 years with Graves' hyperthyroidism.

This clonotype was seen at least ten times. The V call is TRBV11-3, the J call TRBJ2-7, with D perhaps TRBD1 (5 bases). The germline V gene has CDR1 SGHNT and CDR2 YENEEA. V was shortened by 4 bases and J by 1 base, with 11 bases between the two germline ends. The CDR3 extends over 14 amino acids. The CDR3 is CASSSAGQSYEQYF. In DNA, the CDR3 is TGTGCCAGCAGCTCAGCTGGACAATCCTACGAGCAGTACTTC.

This clonotype appeared many times. The chain links TRBV2 to TRBJ1-2, with a weak D call TRBD1 (6 bases). The germline V and J ends were trimmed by 6 bases and 8 bases, with 16 bases remaining between them. The CDR3 is 13 residues long. Per the germline V gene, CDR1 is SNHLY and CDR2 is FYNNEI. The CDR3 DNA reads TGTGCCAGCAGACGCGACAGGCCAAAGGGCTACACCTTC. This sequence encodes CASRRDRPKGYTF.

This clonotype showed up many times. The chain recombines TRBV9 with TRBJ2-2; perhaps TRBD2 as D (5 bases). The CDR3 is 16 residues long. In germline, CDR1 is SGDLS, CDR2 YYNGEE. V was clipped by 4 bases and J by 5 bases, with 18 bases between them. The CDR3 nucleotides are TGTGCCAGCAGCCCTCCCGGGTACGGAGGAACCGGGGAGCTGTTTTTT. Translated: CASSPPGYGGTGELFF. Based on the CDR3 plus reference TRBV9 and TRBJ2-2, the full variable domain is DSGVTQTPKHLITATGQRVTLRCSPRSGDLSVYWYQQSLDQGLQFLIQYYNGEERAKGNILERFSAQQFPDLHSELNLSSLELGDSALYFCASSPPGYGGTGELFFGEGSRLTVL.

This clonotype has at least ten counts. The chain joins TRBV20-1 to TRBJ2-2; 8 bases are a match to TRBD1. The CDR3 totals 13 residues. Germline trimming cut 6 bases from V and 5 bases from J; bases unmatched to any gene: 5. Germline V gene data show CDR1 as DFQATT and CDR2 as SNEGSKA (reference sequence). This CDR3 is CSALNRGTGELFF. The DNA for the CDR3 is TGCAGTGCCCTAAACAGGGGGACCGGGGAGCTGTTTTTT.

This clonotype was counted at least ten times. V usage is TRBV20-1 and J usage is TRBJ2-3, with D possibly being TRBD2 (6 bases). Trimming removed 4 bases at V and 4 bases at J, with 18 bases between. The germline gives CDR1 DFQATT, CDR2 SNEGSKA (reference sequence). The CDR3 length is 15 residues. CDR3 in amino acids: CSANGGPRDPDTQYF. The CDR3, as DNA: TGCAGTGCTAACGGGGGACCGAGGGATCCAGATACGCAGTATTTT.

This clonotype was recorded a few times. It differs at one base from a far larger clone, so likely a read error. The rearrangement links TRBV28 to TRBJ1-5, with a weak D call TRBD1 (5 bases). CDR3 size: 14 residues. Germline V gives CDR1 MDHEN, CDR2 SYDVKM. The CDR3 nucleotides read TGTGCCAGCAGTCCCCAGGGTGGCAATCAGCCCCGGCATTTT. Translating it yields CASSPQGGNQPRHF. Drawing the rest from reference TRBV28 and TRBJ1-5, the complete variable domain is DVKVTQSSRYLVKRTGEKVFLECVQDMDHENMFWYRQDPGLGLRLIYFSYDVKMKEKGDIPEGYSVSREKKERFSLILESASTNQTSMYLCASSPQGGNQPRHFGDGTRLSIL.

This clonotype was detected many times. V is TRBV2 and J is TRBJ2-3, with 7 bases matching TRBD2. This CDR3 is 17 amino acids long. Trimming at V came to 6 bases and at J to 1 base, leaving 13 bases not matched to a gene. Germline V gives CDR1 SNHLY, CDR2 FYNNEI. The CDR3 spells CASSLGRLAEGTDTQYF. The CDR3 DNA is TGTGCCAGCAGCTTAGGTCGACTAGCAGAAGGCACAGATACGCAGTATTTT.

Ten or more counts support this clonotype. V is TRBV29-1 and J is TRBJ1-5; a possible D gene is TRBD1 (6 bases). The CDR3 length is 14 residues. Germline V CDR1 and CDR2: SQVTM, ANQGSEA. The V gene lost 6 bases and the J gene lost 2 bases, with 14 bases spanning the gap. The CDR3 here is CSVSQGNGNQPQHF. The CDR3 DNA sequence: TGCAGCGTGTCCCAGGGGAATGGCAATCAGCCCCAGCATTTT.

The chain joins TRBV19 to TRBJ1-2; 10 positions agree with TRBD1. V lost 5 bases, J lost 8 bases, and 8 bases stayed unmatched. Germline CDR1 LNHDA, CDR2 SQIVND (reference sequence). The CDR3 totals 14 residues. As DNA, the CDR3 is TGTGCCAGTAGTCCCCGACAGGGGGCGTGGGGCTACACCTTC. Translating gives CASSPRQGAWGYTF.

For this clonotype: One end of the junction does not line up with germline, which may come from a read error. The chain links TRBV11-2 to TRBJ2-5; D call uncertain. Germline CDR1 reads SGHAT; CDR2 reads FQNNGV. The CDR3 is made up of 12 amino acids. This CDR3 is CASSLDQETQHF. Here the CDR3 DNA reads TGTGCCAGCAGCTTAGACCAAGAGACACAGCACTTC.

This clonotype was recorded a few times. This chain joins TRBV27 and TRBJ2-1, with TRBD1 matching 8 bases. This CDR3 is built from 15 residues. The J segment lost 9 bases and the V segment lost 5 bases, leaving 12 bases of the junction unmatched. CDR1 and CDR2 from the germline V gene are MNHEY and SMNVEV (reference sequence). The CDR3 coding sequence is TGTGCCAGCAGTCTATTAGGACAGGGCATCAGTGAGCAGTTCTTC. Amino acids: CASSLLGQGISEQFF.